There are a few counts of the clone carrying this T cell receptor beta chain. The target antigen is unknown. CDR1 is MDHEN, CDR2 SYDVKM, per germline. The CDR3 is made up of 15 amino acids. Trimming pared 6 bases from V and 8 bases from J, leaving 20 bases between. At least 5.5 micrograms of total RNA were extracted per sample. The data belong to a study of blood T cells in healthy people across ages. Primers used in a second PCR of roughly 6 to 11 cycles were a sample-barcoded 5' primer and a J-beta primer mix. The template-switch adaptor, which had 12 random nucleotides, put a tag on each cDNA molecule. TCRdb processed the 5' RACE reads anew with MiXCR; each CDR3 protein has one entry. The table lists 1.5 million to 2 million distinct CDR3 sequences, under 30% of them singletons. General observations from the study: More naive CD4+ cells and higher diversity were found in long-lived than in aged donors.

This rearrangement joins TRBV28 to TRBJ2-4, with D maybe TRBD1 (5 bases). The TCR comes from a woman between 25 and 40 years old in good health. The sample was blood. CDR3 protein: CASSQTQGNRDIQYF. DNA of the CDR3: TGTGCCAGCAGCCAAACGCAGGGTAATCGGGACATTCAGTACTTC.